This T cell receptor (beta chain) appears in the sequencing data of a study of cytomegalovirus exposure and HLA in healthy donors. PCR employed 60 Vbeta and 13 Jbeta primers. Using immunoSEQ multiplex PCR, the repertoire was profiled, and TCRdb retains in-frame clones only, with some absent. The sample includes about 150,000 clones, approximately 86% of them seen just once. Germline CDR1 reads MNHNS; CDR2 reads SASEGT. The CDR3 is 13 residues long. V lost 6 bases and J lost 4; bases outside the gene matches: 5. The study, taken as a whole, reports: A list of roughly 160 TCR beta chains associated with cytomegalovirus was given. 16,951 TCR beta sequences were associated with HLA alleles at 0.05 false discovery rate in a later analysis.

Worth noting for this clone: Its target is unknown.

The sample consisted of PBMCs. The chain couples TRBV6-1 to TRBJ2-7; 8 bases line up with TRBD1. The receptor's source is a woman aged 18 to 35 in good health and CMV-seronegative. CDR3 residues: CASSRQGSYEQYF. CDR3 DNA: TGTGCCAGCAGCAGACAGGGGTCATACGAGCAGTACTTC.